A single sample gave rise to the 3 T cell receptor beta chains below, sequenced in a study of PD-1 blockade in classical Hodgkin lymphoma. Only in-frame clones appear in the TCRdb table, and some are missing; sequencing was by immunoSEQ multiplex PCR. Of more than 15,000 clones listed, roughly 84% are singletons. Described time point: newly diagnosed, previously untreated cHL patient sample. With magnetic negative selection, CD4+ T cells were purified from PBMCs that had been thawed. Sequencing was carried out using CD4+ T cells from blood. The receptors here all came from a human donor with classical Hodgkin lymphoma.

This CDR3 reads CAWRGGGGFSYEQYF. CDR3 coding DNA: TGTGCCTGGAGAGGGGGAGGGGGCTTTTCCTACGAGCAGTACTTC. The chain joins TRBV30 to TRBJ2-7; D possibly uses TRBD1 or TRBD2 (7 bases each). CDR3 size: 15 residues. The ends were cut back, 3 bases at V and 1 base at J, with 16 bases in the middle. Germline V CDR1 and CDR2: GTSNPN, SVGIG (reference sequence). Full variable domain (remainder filled in from reference TRBV30 and TRBJ2-7): SQTIHQWPATLVQPVGSPLSLECTVEGTSNPNLYWYRQAAGRGLQLLFYSVGIGQISSEVPQNLSASRPQDRQFILSSKKLLLSDSGFYLCAWRGGGGFSYEQYFGPGTRLTVT.

The chain is built from TRBV18 and TRBJ1-2; D may be TRBD1 (6 bases). Germline V lookup: CDR1 KGHSH, CDR2 LQKENI. V gave up 2 bases and J gave up 6 bases, with 10 bases separating them. This CDR3 is 13 amino acids long. CDR3: CASSPWEGDGYTF. CDR3 nucleotide sequence: TGTGCCAGCTCACCATGGGAGGGGGATGGCTACACCTTC.

The chain combines TRBV7-9 with TRBJ1-1; 10 bases match TRBD1. Trimming removed 1 base from V and 9 bases from J; junction bases left unmatched: 2. Germline V gene lookup returns CDR1 SEHNR and CDR2 FQNEAQ (reference sequence). CDR3 length equals 13 residues. This chain's CDR3 is CASSLGTGGKAFF. The CDR3 coding sequence is TGTGCCAGCAGCTTAGGGACAGGGGGGAAAGCTTTCTTT. The variable domain in full, with the rest retrieved from reference TRBV7-9 and TRBJ1-1, is DTGVSQNPRHKITKRGQNVTFRCDPISEHNRLYWYRQTLGQGPEFLTYFQNEAQLEKSRLLSDRFSAERPKGSFSTLEIQRTEQGDSAMYLCASSLGTGGKAFFGQGTRLTVV.